These 31 T cell receptor beta chains share one sample of origin, sequenced in a study of T-cell memory formation after mild COVID-19 (dated by TCRdb to the early 2020s). The method was 5' RACE. Instrument used: Illumina NovaSeq 6000. TCRdb reprocessed the public reads (quality trimming at Q25 with fastp, clone calling with MiXCR) and kept in-frame beta chains. CDR3 protein sequences are deduplicated, and each keeps its most common genes and DNA. Within this sample are roughly 600,000 distinct CDR3 sequences, with more than 15% of them counted one time only. About 12% of the sample is held by the ten biggest clonotypes. Source material: PBMCs or a T cell subset sorted from them (not recorded which). Every receptor here comes from an adult woman who had mild COVID-19 (a few samples of this study predate the infection). The sample titles of this study are shuffled in the database, so cell type and time point are left out; the donor was told from shared clones.

This clonotype came up once. This chain uses TRBV7-3 with TRBJ2-7; 10 bases match TRBD2. V lost 2 bases to trimming and J lost 2 bases; unmatched junction nucleotides: 3. This CDR3 has 15 residues. Germline assignment: CDR1 SGHTA and CDR2 FQGTGA. DNA of the CDR3: TGTGCCAGCAGCTTAGCAGCGGGGGGGACCTACGAGCAGTACTTC. It is translated as CASSLAAGGTYEQYF. Using reference TRBV7-3 and TRBJ2-7 for the parts outside the CDR3, the full variable domain is GAGVSQTPSNKVTEKGKYVELRCDPISGHTALYWYRQSLGQGPEFLIYFQGTGAADDSGLPNDRFFAVRPEGSVSTLKIQRTERGDSAVYLCASSLAAGGTYEQYFGPGTRLTVT.

This clonotype was seen a handful of times. This chain links TRBV6-5 with TRBJ2-5; 11 bases match TRBD2. Germline CDR1 and CDR2: MNHEY and SVGAGI. The CDR3 is 15 residues long. The V and J ends lost 0 bases and 7 bases, in that order; junction bases with no gene match: 4. The CDR3 nucleotides read TGTGCCAGCAGTTACTCCCTAGCGGGGGGAGCGACCCAGTACTTC. Its protein product is CASSYSLAGGATQYF.

This clonotype has a handful of counts. The chain recombines TRBV4-1 with TRBJ2-1; D is tentatively TRBD1 or TRBD2 (5 bases each). Trimming pared 3 bases from V and 7 bases from J, leaving 19 bases between. The CDR3 has 16 amino acids. Germline CDR1 is MGHRA and CDR2 is YSYEKL. CDR3: CASSHTDSGLVNEQFF. The CDR3, as DNA: TGCGCCAGCAGCCATACCGACAGCGGCCTGGTAAATGAGCAGTTCTTC.

The chain couples TRBV7-8 to TRBJ1-2; TRBD1 matches at 8 bases. The germline V gene has CDR1 SGHVS and CDR2 FQNEAQ. The V segment lost 2 bases and the J segment 7 bases; nucleotides outside the gene matches: 9. The CDR3 consists of 15 residues. The CDR3 loop reads CASSLSPYRGFGYTF. CDR3 coding DNA: TGTGCCAGCAGCTTAAGCCCCTACAGGGGGTTTGGCTACACCTTC.

This clonotype turned up a few times. The chain uses TRBV4-2 and TRBJ2-5; TRBD1 matches at 10 bases. The CDR3 totals 16 residues. Per germline, CDR1 LGHNA and CDR2 YNFKEQ. With 3 bases clipped from V and 2 bases from J, the junction kept 6 bases outside the gene matches. The CDR3 here is CASSQIKGQGQETQYF. CDR3 nucleotides: TGTGCCAGCAGCCAGATAAAGGGACAGGGGCAAGAGACCCAGTACTTC.

The chain employs TRBV3-1 and TRBJ1-2; the match to TRBD1 covers 7 bases. From germline, CDR1 is LGHDT and CDR2 YNNKEL (reference sequence). V dropped 4 bases and J dropped 5; count of bases not matched to a gene: 13. There are 16 residues in the CDR3. The CDR3 DNA sequence: TGTGCCAGCAGCCTCCTACAGGGGCGGTTTGGGTATGGCTACACCTTC. It is translated as CASSLLQGRFGYGYTF.

This clonotype was seen a few times. The V gene is TRBV7-2, the J gene TRBJ2-1, with D possibly being TRBD1 or TRBD2 (8 bases each). The CDR3 has 16 residues. Germline assignment: CDR1 SGHTA and CDR2 FQGNSA. Trimming removed 4 bases from V and 3 bases from J, with 16 bases in between. The CDR3 bases are TGTGCCAGCAGCTCCTATAGCGGGACAGGCTACAATGAGCAGTTCTTC. Amino acid sequence: CASSSYSGTGYNEQFF.

The rearrangement joins TRBV27 to TRBJ2-5, with D maybe TRBD2 (6 bases). This CDR3 is built from 15 residues. The V and J ends lost 5 bases and 4 bases respectively, with 17 bases between them. Per the germline V gene, CDR1 is MNHEY and CDR2 is SMNVEV (reference sequence). DNA for the CDR3: TGTGCCAGCAGTCTCACAGAGACTAGTCGAGAGACCCAGTACTTC. Its translation: CASSLTETSRETQYF.

In its sample, this clonotype was seen a few times. V gene TRBV4-1 combines with J gene TRBJ2-6, with TRBD1 as a possible D gene (5 bases). Germline values: CDR1 MGHRA, CDR2 YSYEKL. With 1 base removed from V and 1 base from J, the gap between germline ends came to 11 bases. The CDR3 runs 17 residues. As DNA, the CDR3 is TGCGCCAGCAGCCAAGCCCCAGCAGGGTCTGGGGCCAACGTCCTGACTTTC. This codes for CASSQAPAGSGANVLTF.

This clonotype was counted a few times. The genes are TRBV14 and TRBJ2-7; TRBD2 agrees at 8 bases. The CDR3 is 16 amino acids. The V gene end was trimmed by 4 bases and the J gene end by 0 bases; junction bases not matched to a gene: 8. From germline, CDR1 is SGHDN and CDR2 FVKESK. The CDR3 sequence is CASSPSISGVSYEQYF. CDR3 in DNA: TGTGCCAGCAGCCCCTCAATTAGCGGGGTCTCCTACGAGCAGTACTTC.

The rearrangement joins TRBV20-1 to TRBJ1-6; D remains ambiguous. Trimming took 1 base from V and 5 from J, leaving 9 bases between them. The CDR3 sequence is 14 residues long. Germline CDR1 and CDR2: DFQATT and SNEGSKA (reference sequence). The CDR3 reads CSARATGNNSPLHF. The CDR3 DNA is TGCAGTGCTAGAGCAACGGGGAATAATTCACCCCTCCACTTT.

This clonotype was counted only a few times. This sequence joins TRBV6-6 and TRBJ2-3, with D unclear. The CDR3 covers 12 residues. Germline-derived CDR1 and CDR2 are MNHNY and SVGAGI (reference sequence). Trimming took 6 bases from V and 2 from J, leaving 6 bases between them. The CDR3 DNA reads TGTGCCAGCAGAACCTCCACAGATACGCAGTATTTT. Protein sequence: CASRTSTDTQYF.

In its sample, this clonotype was seen many times. V is TRBV7-9 and J is TRBJ2-7; D gene ambiguous. Germline V lookup: CDR1 SEHNR, CDR2 FQNEAQ (reference sequence). V was pared by 6 bases and J by 2 bases, with 11 bases between. CDR3 length: 13 residues. The CDR3 nucleotides are TGTGCCAGCAGTTTGGTGGGTCCCTACGAGCAGTACTTC. Protein product: CASSLVGPYEQYF. The full variable domain, with the rest looked up from reference TRBV7-9 and TRBJ2-7, is DTGVSQNPRHKITKRGQNVTFRCDPISEHNRLYWYRQTLGQGPEFLTYFQNEAQLEKSRLLSDRFSAERPKGSFSTLEIQRTEQGDSAMYLCASSLVGPYEQYFGPGTRLTVT.

The chain combines TRBV28 with TRBJ1-4; no definite D call. V shed 6 bases and J shed 7 bases, with 15 bases lying between them. This CDR3 has 14 amino acids. Germline lookup yields CDR1 MDHEN and CDR2 SYDVKM. CDR3 in amino acids: CASSWTSRREKLFF. The CDR3 DNA reads as TGTGCCAGCAGCTGGACTTCGAGACGTGAAAAACTGTTTTTT.

This clonotype was seen more than once but under ten times. The gene calls are TRBV12-3 or TRBV12-4 and TRBJ2-4; D is uncertain. V lost 6 bases and J lost 0, with 3 bases in between. The CDR3 sequence is 12 residues long. DNA of the CDR3: TGTGCCAGCAGGATAGCCAAAAACATTCAGTACTTC. Amino acids: CASRIAKNIQYF.

CDR3 in amino acids: CASSPRRGNQETQYF. The CDR3, as DNA: TGTGCCAGCTCACCTCGGAGGGGGAATCAAGAGACCCAGTACTTC. This chain connects TRBV18 to TRBJ2-5; D may match TRBD1 or TRBD2 (6 bases each). Germline CDR1 and CDR2: KGHSH and LQKENI. The CDR3 sequence is 15 residues long. V dropped 3 bases and J dropped 2 bases, with 13 bases sitting between them.

This clonotype was found many times. CDR3 in DNA: TGTGCCAGCAGCTTAGGACTGGACACCGGGGAGCTGTTTTTT. It codes for CASSLGLDTGELFF. The rearrangement joins TRBV7-3 to TRBJ2-2, with D possibly being TRBD2 (5 bases). There are 14 residues in the CDR3. V lost 2 bases and J lost 3, with 7 bases in between. In germline, CDR1 is SGHTA, CDR2 FQGTGA.

The J gene is TRBJ2-3, the V gene TRBV27; D is undetermined. V lost 1 base to trimming and J lost 2 bases, with 4 bases between them. CDR3 length: 13 residues. Looked up from germline, CDR1 is MNHEY and CDR2 is SMNVEV (reference sequence). The CDR3 reads CASSLFATDTQYF. The CDR3 DNA reads as TGTGCCAGCAGTTTATTCGCCACAGATACGCAGTATTTT.

This clonotype has only a few counts. The chain couples TRBV12-3 or TRBV12-4 to TRBJ2-3; 11 bases align to TRBD2. Trimming took 7 bases from V and 7 from J; bases not matched to a gene: 10. This CDR3 is 15 amino acids long. DNA for the CDR3: TGTGCCAGCACCGCAGCCGGACTAGCGGGTAATACGCAGTATTTT. Protein product: CASTAAGLAGNTQYF.

This clonotype has just a few counts. The chain recombines TRBV5-6 with TRBJ2-2; D ambiguous. CDR1 is SGHDT and CDR2 is YYEEEE in the germline V gene. This CDR3 region has 13 residues. V was shortened by 7 bases and J by 4 bases, with 11 bases between the two germline ends. The CDR3 spells CASRSFPTGELFF. The CDR3 DNA sequence: TGTGCCAGCCGCTCCTTTCCCACCGGGGAGCTGTTTTTT.

This clonotype has only a few counts. The gene calls are TRBV13 and TRBJ2-1; perhaps TRBD2 as D (6 bases). The germline V gene encodes CDR1 PRHDT and CDR2 FYEKMQ (reference sequence). The CDR3 totals 15 residues. V shed 5 bases and J shed 3 bases, with 14 bases lying between them. The chain's CDR3 is CASSERLVFYNEQFF. DNA of the CDR3: TGTGCCAGCAGCGAGAGACTAGTATTCTACAATGAGCAGTTCTTC. Together with reference TRBV13 and TRBJ2-1, the CDR3 gives the full variable domain: AAGVIQSPRHLIKEKRETATLKCYPIPRHDTVYWYQQGPGQDPQFLISFYEKMQSDKGSIPDRFSAQQFSDYHSELNMSSLELGDSALYFCASSERLVFYNEQFFGPGTRLTVL.

The CDR3 protein is CASPGAPYEQYF. In DNA, the CDR3 is TGTGCCAGCCCAGGAGCACCCTACGAGCAGTACTTC. This sequence joins TRBV6-1 and TRBJ2-7; D ambiguous. CDR1 is MNHNS, CDR2 SASEGT, per germline. This CDR3 spans 12 amino acids. Trimming left V 8 bases short and J 2 bases short, with 10 bases between.

In its sample, this clonotype was seen many times. This rearrangement joins TRBV18 to TRBJ2-7; D unresolved. The V end lost 0 bases, the J end lost 2 bases, and 8 bases lay between the germline ends. The CDR3 runs to 14 residues. Germline V lookup: CDR1 KGHSH, CDR2 LQKENI. CDR3 protein: CASSPPGGPYEQYF. The DNA of the CDR3 is TGTGCCAGCTCACCACCTGGCGGCCCCTACGAGCAGTACTTC.

This chain links TRBV29-1 with TRBJ2-5; 8 bases match TRBD1. The CDR3 length is 15 residues. Germline V CDR1 and CDR2: SQVTM, ANQGSEA. Losses at the gene ends were 4 bases for V and 2 bases for J; bases not matched to a gene: 9. CDR3 DNA: TGCAGCGTTGTGTATGGGACAGGCTCGCAAGAGACCCAGTACTTC. Translation gives CSVVYGTGSQETQYF.

This chain links TRBV6-5 with TRBJ1-6; D uncertain. V was shortened by 0 bases and J by 7 bases, with 7 bases between the two germline ends. In germline, CDR1 is MNHEY, CDR2 SVGAGI. The CDR3 covers 14 residues. The CDR3 coding sequence is TGTGCCAGCAGTTACTCGAGTCCAAATTCACCCCTCCACTTT. Translation gives CASSYSSPNSPLHF.

This clonotype appeared a few times. This rearrangement joins TRBV10-3 to TRBJ2-7; 7 bases match TRBD1. The CDR3 has 16 residues. The J segment lost 5 bases and the V segment lost 0 bases, leaving 10 bases of the junction unmatched. Germline CDR1 and CDR2: ENHRY and SYGVKD. CDR3 nucleotide sequence: TGTGCCATCAGTGAGTCGACAGGGCCTGCCTACCACGAGCAGTACTTC. Translated, it gives CAISESTGPAYHEQYF.

This clonotype was seen more than once but under ten times. The chain is built from TRBV13 and TRBJ2-3; TRBD1 matches 12 bases. The germline V gene has CDR1 PRHDT and CDR2 FYEKMQ (reference sequence). This CDR3 comprises 17 residues. The junction had 9 bases not matched to a gene; V was cut back by 6 bases and J by 2 bases. The CDR3 is CASSFTGTGGFTDTQYF. As DNA, the CDR3 is TGTGCCAGCAGTTTTACCGGGACAGGGGGCTTCACAGATACGCAGTATTTT.

This clonotype was detected only a few times. This chain connects TRBV11-2 to TRBJ2-3; weak D call: TRBD2 (6 bases). Germline CDR1 reads SGHAT; CDR2 reads FQNNGV. With 1 base removed from V and 2 bases from J, the gap between germline ends came to 13 bases. The CDR3 contains 16 residues. CDR3 DNA sequence: TGTGCCAGCAGCTTAGGAGAGGCGGGGTACACAGATACGCAGTATTTT. Its protein product is CASSLGEAGYTDTQYF.

This clonotype was seen only a few times. The chain couples TRBV12-3 or TRBV12-4 to TRBJ1-3; TRBD1 might be the D (5 bases). This CDR3 is built from 13 residues. V lost 5 bases to trimming and J lost 6 bases, with 11 bases between them. CDR3 sequence: CASSVGTVNTIYF. In nucleotides, the CDR3 is TGTGCCAGCAGTGTCGGGACGGTAAACACCATATATTTT.

The CDR3 loop reads CASSGRTGDIYEQYF. CDR3 bases: TGTGCCAGCAGCGGGAGGACAGGAGATATCTACGAGCAGTACTTC. V is TRBV7-6 and J is TRBJ2-7; D may be TRBD1 (7 bases). Germline lookup yields CDR1 SGHVS and CDR2 FNYEAQ. Trimming removed 5 bases from V and 3 bases from J, with 17 bases in between. The CDR3 totals 15 residues.

This chain uses TRBV29-1 with TRBJ2-5; the D is unclear. Germline CDR1 SQVTM, CDR2 ANQGSEA. V gave up 4 bases and J gave up 0 bases, with 6 bases separating them. CDR3 length: 12 residues. The CDR3 spells CSVGRNQETQYF. As DNA, the CDR3 is TGCAGCGTTGGAAGAAACCAAGAGACCCAGTACTTC.